The clone carrying this T cell receptor (beta chain) was recorded only once. Its antigen is still unknown. This sample was taken from a study of cytomegalovirus exposure and HLA in healthy donors. Overall study results and limits: In a later analysis, CMV-associated beta chains were mostly HLA-associated, it appeared. HLA alleles showed associations with approximately 15,000 TCR beta sequences in a later analysis, at a 0.05 false discovery rate. Reportedly, diagnosis of cytomegalovirus status by the classifier showed high specificity and sensitivity.

Germline V lookup: CDR1 LGHNA, CDR2 YNFKEQ. J lost 5 bases, V lost 0 bases, and 4 bases had no gene match. CDR3 length equals 15 residues. PCR amplification relied on 60 Vbeta primers (plus 13 Jbeta primers). TCRdb's copy holds only in-frame clones and misses some; the assay was immunoSEQ multiplex PCR. Among 120,000 to 150,000 clones listed, approximately 67% were seen once. Sample: PBMCs. The sequence derives from a woman in her sixties or seventies in good health and CMV-seronegative. The V and J genes are TRBV4-2 and TRBJ2-1; 7 bases line up with TRBD2. The CDR3 loop is CASSQERLADNEQFF. DNA for the CDR3: TGTGCCAGCAGCCAAGAGCGACTAGCCGACAATGAGCAGTTCTTC.